The sequence of this T cell receptor beta chain was determined in a study of identical twins. Study results and limitations: Out-of-frame alpha sequences shared between twins exhibited an excess of low generation probability. Fewer insertions characterized abundant cord blood beta clonotypes, whereas memory repertoires showed none.

This clonotype was picked up a small number of times. The target antigen is unknown. TCRdb independently ran MiXCR on the 5' RACE reads; one entry per CDR3 protein. The sample has around 480,000 distinct CDR3 sequences; over 12% are singletons. The CDR3 is made up of 15 amino acids. Trimming took off 4 bases at V and 0 bases at J, with 13 bases between the two ends. CDR1 and CDR2 (germline): SNHLY, FYNNEI. This same sample was also part of a study on yellow fever vaccine responses in identical twins. Turning to that study: Reportedly, the T cell response mounted by twins to vaccine seemed partly convergent, partly personalized.

This rearrangement joins TRBV2 to TRBJ2-7; D is uncertain. Sequencing was carried out using CD4+ T cells sorted from blood. The receptor was derived from a young woman in good health. The CDR3 bases are TGTGCCAGCAGTGGCCAGGCTACCCCCTCCTACGAGCAGTACTTC. Residues: CASSGQATPSYEQYF.